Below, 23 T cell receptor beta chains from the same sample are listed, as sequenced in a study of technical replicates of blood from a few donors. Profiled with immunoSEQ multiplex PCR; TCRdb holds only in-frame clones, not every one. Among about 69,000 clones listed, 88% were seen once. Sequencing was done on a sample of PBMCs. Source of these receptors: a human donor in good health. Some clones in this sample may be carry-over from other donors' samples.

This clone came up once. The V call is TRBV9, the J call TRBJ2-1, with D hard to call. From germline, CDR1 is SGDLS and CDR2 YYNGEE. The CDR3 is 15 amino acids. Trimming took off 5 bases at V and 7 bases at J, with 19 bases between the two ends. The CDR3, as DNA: TGTGCCAGCAGTGACATCGGAATCGACATAAATGAGCAGTTCTTC. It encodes CASSDIGIDINEQFF.

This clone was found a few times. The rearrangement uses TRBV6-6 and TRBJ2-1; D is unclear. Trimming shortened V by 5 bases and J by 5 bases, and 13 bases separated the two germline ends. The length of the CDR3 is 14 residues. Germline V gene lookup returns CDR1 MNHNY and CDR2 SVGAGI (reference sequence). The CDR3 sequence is CASSPLRSDNEQFF. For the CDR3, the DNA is TGTGCCAGCAGTCCCCTCAGAAGCGACAATGAGCAGTTCTTC.

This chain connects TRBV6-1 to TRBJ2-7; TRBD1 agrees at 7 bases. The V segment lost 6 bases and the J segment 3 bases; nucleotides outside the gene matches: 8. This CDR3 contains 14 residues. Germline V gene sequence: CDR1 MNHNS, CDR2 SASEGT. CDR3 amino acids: CASRSGTAYYEQYF. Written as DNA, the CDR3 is TGTGCCAGCAGATCCGGGACAGCCTACTACGAGCAGTACTTC.

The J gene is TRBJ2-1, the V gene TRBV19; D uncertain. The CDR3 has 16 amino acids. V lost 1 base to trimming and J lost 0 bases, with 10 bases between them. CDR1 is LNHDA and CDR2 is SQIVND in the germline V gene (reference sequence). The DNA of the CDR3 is TGTGCCAGTAGTATAGGTTTGTCTAGCTCCTACAATGAGCAGTTCTTC. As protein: CASSIGLSSSYNEQFF. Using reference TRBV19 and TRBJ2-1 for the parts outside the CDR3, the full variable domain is DGGITQSPKYLFRKEGQNVTLSCEQNLNHDAMYWYRQDPGQGLRLIYYSQIVNDFQKGDIAEGYSVSREKKESFPLTVTSAQKNPTAFYLCASSIGLSSSYNEQFFGPGTRLTVL.

The DNA for the CDR3 is TGTGCTAGTGGTTTGGAGGTTTGGGCGGGGCAAAGCAATCAGCCCCAGCATTTT. It encodes CASGLEVWAGQSNQPQHF. This rearrangement joins TRBV12-5 to TRBJ1-5, with D perhaps TRBD1 (5 bases). The CDR3 extends over 18 amino acids. Germline V gene data show CDR1 as LGHNT and CDR2 as FRNRAP. Trimming stripped 1 base from V and 1 base from J, with 17 bases between. Full variable domain (remainder filled in from reference TRBV12-5 and TRBJ1-5): DARVTQTPRHKVTEMGQEVTMRCQPILGHNTVFWYRQTMMQGLELLAYFRNRAPLDDSGMPKDRFSAEMPDATLATLKIQPSEPRDSAVYFCASGLEVWAGQSNQPQHFGDGTRLSIL.

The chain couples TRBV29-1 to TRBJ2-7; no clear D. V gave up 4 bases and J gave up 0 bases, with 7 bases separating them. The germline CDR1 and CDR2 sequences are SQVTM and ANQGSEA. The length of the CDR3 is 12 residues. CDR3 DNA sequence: TGCAGCGTTGGGCGGAACTCCTACGAGCAGTACTTC. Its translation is CSVGRNSYEQYF.

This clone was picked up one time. Here the CDR3 reads CASSQTLQATGELFF. CDR3 nucleotides: TGCGCCAGCAGCCAGACTTTACAAGCCACCGGGGAGCTGTTTTTT. This chain uses TRBV4-3 with TRBJ2-2; D is undetermined. The V end lost 3 bases, the J end lost 4 bases, and 12 bases lay between the germline ends. Germline lookup yields CDR1 LGHNA and CDR2 YSLEER. This CDR3 region has 15 residues.

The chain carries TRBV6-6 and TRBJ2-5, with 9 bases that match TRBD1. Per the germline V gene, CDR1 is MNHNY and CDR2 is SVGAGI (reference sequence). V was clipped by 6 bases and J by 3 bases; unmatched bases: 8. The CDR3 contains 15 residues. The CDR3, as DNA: TGTGCCAGCAGCTCCACGACAGGGGGGGAAGAGACCCAGTACTTC. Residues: CASSSTTGGEETQYF.

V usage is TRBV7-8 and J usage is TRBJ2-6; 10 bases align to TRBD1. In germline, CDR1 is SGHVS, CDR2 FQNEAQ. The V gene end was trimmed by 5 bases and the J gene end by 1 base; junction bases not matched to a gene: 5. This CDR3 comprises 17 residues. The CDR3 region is CASSARQGASGANVLTF. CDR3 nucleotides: TGTGCCAGCAGCGCTCGACAGGGGGCGTCTGGGGCCAACGTCCTGACTTTC. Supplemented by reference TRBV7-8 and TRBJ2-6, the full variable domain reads GAGVSQSPRYKVAKRGQDVALRCDPISGHVSLFWYQQALGQGPEFLTYFQNEAQLDKSGLPSDRFFAERPEGSVSTLKIQRTQQEDSAVYLCASSARQGASGANVLTFGAGSRLTVL.

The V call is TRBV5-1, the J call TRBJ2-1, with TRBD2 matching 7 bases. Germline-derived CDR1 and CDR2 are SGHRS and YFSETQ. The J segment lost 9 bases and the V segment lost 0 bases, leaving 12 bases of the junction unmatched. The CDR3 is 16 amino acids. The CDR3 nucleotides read TGCGCCAGCAGCTTGGCCCTTGGCACTAGCGCGAGTGAGCAGTTCTTC. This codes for CASSLALGTSASEQFF.

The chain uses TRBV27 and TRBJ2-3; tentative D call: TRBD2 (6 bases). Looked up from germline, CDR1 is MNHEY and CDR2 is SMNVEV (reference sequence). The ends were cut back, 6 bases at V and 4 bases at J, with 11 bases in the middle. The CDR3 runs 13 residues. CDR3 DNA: TGTGCCAGCAGAGTAACGGGAGCAGATACGCAGTATTTT. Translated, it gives CASRVTGADTQYF.

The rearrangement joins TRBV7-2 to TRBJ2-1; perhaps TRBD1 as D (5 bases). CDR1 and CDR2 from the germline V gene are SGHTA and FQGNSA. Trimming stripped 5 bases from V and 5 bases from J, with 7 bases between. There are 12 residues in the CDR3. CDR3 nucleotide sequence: TGTGCCAGCAGCGGGGCGGACAATGAGCAGTTCTTC. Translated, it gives CASSGADNEQFF.

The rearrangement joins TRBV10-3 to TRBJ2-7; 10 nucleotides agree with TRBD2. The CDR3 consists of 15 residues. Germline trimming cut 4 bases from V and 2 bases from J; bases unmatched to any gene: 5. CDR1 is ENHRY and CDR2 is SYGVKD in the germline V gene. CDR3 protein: CAISALAGATYEQYF. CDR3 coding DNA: TGTGCCATCAGTGCTCTAGCGGGAGCGACCTACGAGCAGTACTTC.

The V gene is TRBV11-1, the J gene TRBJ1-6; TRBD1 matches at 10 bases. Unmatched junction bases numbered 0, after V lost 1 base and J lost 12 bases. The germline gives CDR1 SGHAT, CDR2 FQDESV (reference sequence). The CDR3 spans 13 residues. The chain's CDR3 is CASSLGDRGPLHF. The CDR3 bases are TGTGCCAGCAGCTTAGGGGACAGGGGACCCCTCCACTTT.

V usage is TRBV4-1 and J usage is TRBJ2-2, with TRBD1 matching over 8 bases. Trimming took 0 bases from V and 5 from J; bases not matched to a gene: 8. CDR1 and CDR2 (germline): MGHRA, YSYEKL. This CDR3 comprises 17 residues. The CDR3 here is CASSQDPRTGKTGELFF. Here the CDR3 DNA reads TGCGCCAGCAGCCAAGACCCTCGGACAGGGAAGACCGGGGAGCTGTTTTTT.

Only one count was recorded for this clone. CDR3 sequence (DNA): TGTGCCAGCAGTTTAGTGGGGGCGGCTAATGAAAAACTGTTTTTT. Residues: CASSLVGAANEKLFF. The chain couples TRBV27 to TRBJ1-4, with a possible D match to TRBD1 (6 bases). The CDR3 covers 15 residues. Germline V gene lookup returns CDR1 MNHEY and CDR2 SMNVEV (reference sequence). The V and J ends lost 2 bases and 3 bases respectively, with 10 bases between them. Combining the CDR3 with reference TRBV27 and TRBJ1-4 gives the whole variable domain EAQVTQNPRYLITVTGKKLTVTCSQNMNHEYMSWYRQDPGLGLRQIYYSMNVEVTDKGDVPEGYKVSRKEKRNFPLILESPSPNQTSLYFCASSLVGAANEKLFFGSGTQLSVL.

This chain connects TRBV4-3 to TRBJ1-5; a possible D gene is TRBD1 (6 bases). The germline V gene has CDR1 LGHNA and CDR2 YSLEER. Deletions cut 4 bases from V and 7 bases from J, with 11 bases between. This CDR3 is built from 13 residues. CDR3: CASSLFQGQPQHF. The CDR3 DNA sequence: TGCGCCAGCAGCCTGTTCCAGGGGCAGCCCCAGCATTTT.

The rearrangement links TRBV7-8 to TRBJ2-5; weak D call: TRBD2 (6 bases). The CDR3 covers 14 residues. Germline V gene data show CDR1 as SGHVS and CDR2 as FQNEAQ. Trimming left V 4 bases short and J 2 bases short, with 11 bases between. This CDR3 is CASSSFAGQETQYF. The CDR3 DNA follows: TGTGCCAGCAGCTCATTTGCGGGGCAAGAGACCCAGTACTTC. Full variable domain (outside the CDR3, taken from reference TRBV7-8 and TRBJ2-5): GAGVSQSPRYKVAKRGQDVALRCDPISGHVSLFWYQQALGQGPEFLTYFQNEAQLDKSGLPSDRFFAERPEGSVSTLKIQRTQQEDSAVYLCASSSFAGQETQYFGPGTRLLVL.

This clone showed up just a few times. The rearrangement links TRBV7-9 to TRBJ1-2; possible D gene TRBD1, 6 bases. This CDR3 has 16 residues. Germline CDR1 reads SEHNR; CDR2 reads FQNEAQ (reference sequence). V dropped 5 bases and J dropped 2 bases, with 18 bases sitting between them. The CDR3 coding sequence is TGTGCCAGCAGCCCACTTCCCGGACAGTTAAACTATGGCTACACCTTC. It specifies CASSPLPGQLNYGYTF.

The CDR3 DNA sequence: TGCAGCGTCGGTGCGGGGGCTGGGGGGGCGAGCTCCTACAATGAGCAGTTCTTC. Amino acid sequence: CSVGAGAGGASSYNEQFF. The gene calls are TRBV29-1 and TRBJ2-1; TRBD2 might be the D (7 bases). Germline V CDR1 and CDR2: SQVTM, ANQGSEA. This CDR3 comprises 18 residues. The V gene lost 6 bases and the J gene lost 0 bases, with 24 bases spanning the gap.

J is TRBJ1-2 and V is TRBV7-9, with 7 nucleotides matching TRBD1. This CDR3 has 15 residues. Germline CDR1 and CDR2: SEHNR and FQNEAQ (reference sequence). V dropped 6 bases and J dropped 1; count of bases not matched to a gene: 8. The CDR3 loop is CASRPPGQINYGYTF. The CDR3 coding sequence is TGTGCCAGCAGACCTCCGGGACAGATTAACTATGGCTACACCTTC.

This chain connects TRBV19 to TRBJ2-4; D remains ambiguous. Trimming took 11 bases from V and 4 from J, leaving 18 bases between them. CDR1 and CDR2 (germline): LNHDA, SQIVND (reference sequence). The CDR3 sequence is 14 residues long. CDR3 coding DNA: TGTGCCCCTGAGGAGTCCGTAAAAAAAAACATTCAGTACTTC. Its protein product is CAPEESVKKNIQYF.

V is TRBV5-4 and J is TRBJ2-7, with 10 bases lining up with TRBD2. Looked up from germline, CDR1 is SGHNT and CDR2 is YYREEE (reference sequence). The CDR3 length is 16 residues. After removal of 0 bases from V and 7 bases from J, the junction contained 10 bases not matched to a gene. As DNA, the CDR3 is TGTGCCAGCAGCTTGGCGCCGACTAGCGGGTCGGGGGAGCAGTACTTC. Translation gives CASSLAPTSGSGEQYF.